This T cell receptor beta chain was documented in a study of blood T cell repertoires in COVID-19. Turning to the study itself: Sources were T cells, B-cell-depleted T cells, or PBMCs; the material itself was cDNA or gDNA.

Germline V gene sequence: CDR1 LNHDA, CDR2 SQIVND (reference sequence). V was clipped by 1 base and J by 2 bases; unmatched bases: 2. The CDR3 sequence is 14 residues long. In the source study's methods: Estimation of nucleated cell counts was performed using reference gene primer amplification. Only in-frame clones appear in the TCRdb table, and some are missing; sequencing was by immunoSEQ multiplex PCR. V and J calls and clone size follow that table, whereas D and trimming were derived from the DNA. This table has over 80,000 clones, 80% appearing once. This chain joins TRBV19 and TRBJ2-7; 7 positions agree with TRBD1. The TCR originated in a woman in her seventies with acute or convalescent COVID-19. The sample taken for sequencing was peripheral blood. The CDR3 region has the DNA TGTGCCAGTAGTATAGGGGACAGTACCTACGAGCAGTACTTC. Its protein product is CASSIGDSTYEQYF.